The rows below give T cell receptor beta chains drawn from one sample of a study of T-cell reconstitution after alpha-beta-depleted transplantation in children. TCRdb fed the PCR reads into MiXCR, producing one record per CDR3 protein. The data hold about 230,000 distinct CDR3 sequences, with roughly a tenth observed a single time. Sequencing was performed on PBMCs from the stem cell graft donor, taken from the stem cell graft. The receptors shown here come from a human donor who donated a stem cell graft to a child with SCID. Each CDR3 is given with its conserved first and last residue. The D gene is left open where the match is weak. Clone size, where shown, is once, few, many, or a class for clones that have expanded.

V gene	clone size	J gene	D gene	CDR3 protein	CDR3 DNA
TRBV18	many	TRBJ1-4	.	CASSRSAGNEKLFF	TGTGCCAGCTCCCGCAGTGCAGGAAATGAAAAACTGTTTTTT
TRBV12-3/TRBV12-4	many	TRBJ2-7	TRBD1	CASSRGQETYEQYF	TGTGCCAGCAGTCGGGGACAGGAAACCTACGAGCAGTACTTC
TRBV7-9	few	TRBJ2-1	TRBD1	CASSLGFGTGGYEQFF	TGTGCCAGCAGCTTAGGGTTCGGGACAGGGGGCTATGAGCAGTTCTTC
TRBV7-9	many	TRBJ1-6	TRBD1	CASRDRPNSPLHF	TGTGCCAGCCGGGACAGACCTAATTCACCCCTCCACTTT
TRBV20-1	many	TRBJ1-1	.	CSAREGTRVSEAFF	TGCAGTGCCAGGGAGGGGACAAGGGTCTCTGAAGCTTTCTTT
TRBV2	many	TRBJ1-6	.	CASRKDGSSSYNSPLHF	TGTGCCAGCAGGAAGGACGGAAGCAGCTCCTATAATTCACCCCTCCACTTT
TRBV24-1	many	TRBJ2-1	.	CATSDFAFSYNEQFF	TGTGCCACCAGTGATTTTGCTTTCTCCTACAATGAGCAGTTCTTC
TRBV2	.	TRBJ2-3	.	CASTGVRKEDTQYF	TGTGCCAGCACCGGGGTCCGCAAGGAAGATACGCAGTATTTT
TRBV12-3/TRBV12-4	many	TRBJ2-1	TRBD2	CASSPTTSGGDNEQFF	TGTGCCAGCAGTCCAACTACTAGCGGGGGGGATAATGAGCAGTTCTTC
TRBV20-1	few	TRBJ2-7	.	CSARDGVTYEQYF	TGCAGTGCTAGAGATGGCGTTACCTACGAGCAGTACTTC